This T cell receptor (beta chain) is drawn from a study of T cell repertoires in cytomegalovirus infection. The wider study: Based on public TCR beta signatures, there were indications of CMV infection and of a matching HLA type.

TCRdb itself ran the reads through MiXCR, one entry per CDR3 protein. The table records 250,000 or so distinct CDR3 sequences, about 12% of them present only once. Concerning this clonotype: Its antigen remains unidentified.

Study-wide findings and caveats: Clonotype analysis showed dominance of the ex vivo response by HLA-C-restricted CMV-specific TCR beta clonotypes. CMV carriers having the relevant HLA were flagged by cumulative public TCR beta family frequency.

Trimming cost V 3 bases and J 7 bases; bases outside gene matches: 4. Germline loops: CDR1 LNHDA, CDR2 SQIVND (reference sequence). This CDR3 region has 14 residues. The gene calls are TRBV19 and TRBJ1-5; TRBD1 matches 9 bases. The clonotype originates from a human donor in good health (CMV status not recorded). Some clones in this sample may be carry-over from other donors' samples. Sequenced input: PBMCs. For the CDR3, the DNA is TGTGCCAGTAGTATTCGACAGGGGGTACAGCCCCAGCATTTT. This encodes CASSIRQGVQPQHF.